The 8 T cell receptor beta chains below come from one sample, sequenced in a study of tumor-infiltrating lymphocytes in oesophageal squamous cell carcinoma. TCRdb passed the PCR reads through MiXCR, listing each CDR3 protein once. This table has some 16,000 distinct CDR3 sequences, roughly 40% appearing once. The sequenced sample was normal esophageal tissue next to the tumor. These receptor sequences come from a female donor with esophageal squamous cell carcinoma.

The chain recombines TRBV7-3 with TRBJ1-1; 9 bases match TRBD1. The J call may not be correct, given that the DNA end is closer to TRBJ2-2. Per the germline V gene, CDR1 is SGHTA and CDR2 is FQGTGA. CDR3 length: 18 amino acids. The DNA of the CDR3 is TGTGCCAGCAGCTTAACGGGCTGGACAGGGGCTAACACCGGGGAGCTGTTTTTT. This gives the protein CASSLTGWTGANTGELFF.

This clonotype was observed many times. This rearrangement joins TRBV24-1 to TRBJ2-6; the D gene is possibly TRBD2 (6 bases). With 5 bases removed from V and 0 bases from J, the gap between germline ends came to 13 bases. The CDR3 totals 17 residues. From germline, CDR1 is KGHDR and CDR2 SFDVKD. For the CDR3, the DNA is TGTGCCACCAGTGCTGGGGACTCAAACTCTGGGGCCAACGTCCTGACTTTC. Translating gives CATSAGDSNSGANVLTF.

This clonotype was picked up many times. The CDR3 protein is CAIRAGQGKDTQYF. CDR3 bases: TGTGCCATCAGGGCCGGACAGGGGAAAGATACGCAGTATTTT. This sequence joins TRBV10-3 and TRBJ2-3; 9 nucleotides match TRBD1. The trim removed 6 bases at V and 5 bases at J, leaving 6 bases unmatched. This CDR3 is 14 amino acids long. Per the germline V gene, CDR1 is ENHRY and CDR2 is SYGVKD.

About this clonotype itself: This is likely a read error, given that the CDR3 carries no conserved phenylalanine or tryptophan at its end. No DNA is shown, since the ends of the CDR3 on it are uncertain; the CDR3 is the one TCRdb lists. The chain is built from TRBV14 and TRBJ1-1. The CDR3 has 14 amino acids, counting both end residues. Germline CDR1 reads SGHDN; CDR2 reads FVKESK. This chain's CDR3 is CASSHPPTSSTSGQ.

The sample holds many counts of this clonotype. The chain recombines TRBV27 with TRBJ2-1; D ambiguous. V lost 5 bases and J lost 8, with 7 bases in between. The CDR3 contains 11 residues. Germline V gene sequence: CDR1 MNHEY, CDR2 SMNVEV (reference sequence). In nucleotides, the CDR3 is TGTGCCAGCAGTGTAGGGTATGAGCAGTTCTTC. Encoded protein: CASSVGYEQFF.

In its sample, this clonotype was seen a few times. The V gene is TRBV12-3 or TRBV12-4, the J gene TRBJ2-2, with 12 bases fitting TRBD2. V was pared by 6 bases and J by 8 bases, with 7 bases of the junction left unmatched. The CDR3 contains 15 residues. CDR3 amino acids: CASRPTSGSGGELFF. CDR3 sequence (DNA): TGTGCCAGCAGGCCGACTAGCGGGAGCGGGGGGGAGCTGTTTTTT.

The gene calls are TRBV29-1 and TRBJ1-5, with D possibly being TRBD1 (5 bases). This CDR3 comprises 13 residues. Per the germline V gene, CDR1 is SQVTM and CDR2 is ANQGSEA. With 6 bases removed from V and 2 bases from J, the gap between germline ends came to 11 bases. This chain's CDR3 is CSVQGVGNQPQHF. The DNA of the CDR3 is TGCAGCGTCCAGGGAGTGGGCAATCAGCCCCAGCATTTT.

A remark on this clonotype: Given a much more abundant clone one base away, this may be a read error. The V and J genes are TRBV7-8 and TRBJ2-5; D is possibly TRBD1 (5 bases). The assigned J gene may be wrong: the sequence end matches TRBJ2-1 better. The germline V gene encodes CDR1 SGHVS and CDR2 FQNEAQ. The CDR3 consists of 14 residues. The CDR3 nucleotides read TGTGCCAGCAGCTTAGGGCCAGGGAACTACGAGCAGTTCTTC. Translating it yields CASSLGPGNYEQFF.